The source of this T cell receptor beta chain is a study of T-cell memory formation after mild COVID-19. Notes on the study in general: Later expanders leaned CD4+, whereas clones that contracted between day 15 and 85 were balanced CD4/CD8. CD4+ contracting clones were found mainly in CM and EM, and CD8+ ones in EMRA.

The table lists this clonotype with a few counts. Its target is unknown. Per germline, CDR1 SGHRS and CDR2 YFSETQ. Trimming removed 3 bases at V and 3 bases at J, with 18 bases between. The CDR3 is made up of 16 amino acids. TCR alpha and TCR beta cDNA libraries carrying sample barcodes and UMIs were produced by 5'RACE using constant-segment primers. TCRdb ran MiXCR on the 5' RACE reads and lists one entry per CDR3 protein. The data show some 600,000 distinct CDR3 sequences, with around 16% seen just once and roughly 8% held by the top ten. The source is an adult woman who had mild COVID-19 (a few samples of this study predate the infection). Cell type and time point are not known. The gene calls are TRBV5-1 and TRBJ1-1, with TRBD1 as a possible D gene (6 bases). The sample was PBMCs or a T cell subset sorted from them (not recorded which). The CDR3 sequence is CASSSWWGGQDTEAFF. In nucleotides, the CDR3 is TGCGCCAGCAGCTCCTGGTGGGGGGGGCAGGACACTGAAGCTTTCTTT.